The clone carrying this TCR beta chain was observed a handful of times. Its antigen is undetermined. Profiling relied on immunoSEQ multiplex PCR, and the TCRdb table lists in-frame clones only, not all of them. This table holds tens of thousands of clones, 90% found once. These data originate in a study of graft-versus-host responses after intestinal transplantation. Germline CDR1 reads LNHDA; CDR2 reads SQIVND (reference sequence). V lost 6 bases to trimming and J lost 3 bases, with 15 bases between them. This CDR3 has 14 amino acids. The specimen was unstimulated CD8+ T cells sorted from spleen or lymph node cells, collected before intestinal transplant. This sequence joins TRBV19 and TRBJ2-7, with D maybe TRBD1 (6 bases). This sequence was found in a human donor who received an intestinal transplant. DNA for the CDR3: TGTGCCAGTAGCGACGTCGACAGGAGCTACGAGCAGTACTTC. Amino acid sequence: CASSDVDRSYEQYF.